This TCR beta chain was recovered during a study of CD8 T cells in Susac syndrome. The V and J ends lost 3 bases and 6 bases, in that order; junction bases with no gene match: 1. Germline CDR1 is DFQATT and CDR2 is SNEGSKA (reference sequence). This CDR3 has 12 residues. Roughly 0.45 to 1 ug RNA was reverse transcribed with random hexamers. TCRdb independently ran MiXCR on the immunoSEQ multiplex PCR reads; one entry per CDR3 protein. The table includes a few hundred thousand distinct CDR3 sequences, around 95% detected once. The V and J genes are TRBV20-1 and TRBJ1-4; 7 bases agree with TRBD1. This clonotype was sampled from a human donor with multiple sclerosis. The specimen sequenced was CD4+ T cells from PBMCs. The CDR3 nucleotides read TGCAGTGCTAGTGACAGGGATGAAAAACTGTTTTTT. Translated: CSASDRDEKLFF.